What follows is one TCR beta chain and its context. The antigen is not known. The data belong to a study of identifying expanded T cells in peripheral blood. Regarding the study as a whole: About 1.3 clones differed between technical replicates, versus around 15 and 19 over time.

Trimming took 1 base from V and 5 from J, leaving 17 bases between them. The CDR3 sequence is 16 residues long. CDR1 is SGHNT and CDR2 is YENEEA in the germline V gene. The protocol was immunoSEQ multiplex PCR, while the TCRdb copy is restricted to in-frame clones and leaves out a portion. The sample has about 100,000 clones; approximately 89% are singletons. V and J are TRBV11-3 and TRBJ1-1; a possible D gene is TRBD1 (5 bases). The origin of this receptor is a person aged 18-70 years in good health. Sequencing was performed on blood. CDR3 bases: TGTGCCAGCAGCTTAGCGTTCTATGGAAGGGGAACTGAAGCTTTCTTT. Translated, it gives CASSLAFYGRGTEAFF.